Below, 19 T cell receptor beta chains from the same sample are listed, as sequenced in a study of vaccination and CD4 T cells after COVID-19. Time point indicated: late sampling 161 to 241 days after vaccination in a few convalescent patients. TCRdb called the PCR reads again in MiXCR, with one record for every CDR3 protein. The sample holds about 36,000 distinct CDR3 sequences; 35% to 40% are singletons and the top ten take under 6.5%. Specimen: CD4+ T cells from blood, collected about 7 months after SARS-CoV-2 vaccination. The receptors come from a human donor who had recovered from COVID-19.

The chain uses TRBV19 and TRBJ2-1; TRBD2 aligns across 11 bases. Germline CDR1 and CDR2: LNHDA and SQIVND (reference sequence). The V gene end was trimmed by 5 bases and the J gene end by 8 bases; junction bases not matched to a gene: 11. This CDR3 region has 16 residues. The CDR3 is CASSVSGTSGSYEQFF. As DNA, the CDR3 is TGTGCCAGTAGTGTCTCCGGGACTAGCGGTTCCTATGAGCAGTTCTTC.

This clonotype was observed a handful of times. The chain joins TRBV28 to TRBJ1-1, with D unresolved. There are 15 residues in the CDR3. V shed 6 bases and J shed 0 bases, with 14 bases lying between them. The germline V gene has CDR1 MDHEN and CDR2 SYDVKM. The CDR3 sequence: CASSPAGRVNTEAFF. DNA of the CDR3: TGTGCCAGCAGCCCCGCTGGTCGGGTGAACACTGAAGCTTTCTTT.

This chain links TRBV10-3 with TRBJ2-1; 7 bases fit TRBD1. Trimming took 10 bases from V and 6 from J; bases not matched to a gene: 6. In germline, CDR1 is ENHRY, CDR2 SYGVKD. CDR3 length: 12 amino acids. CDR3 coding DNA: TGTGCCAGCTCTGGGACAGTCAATGAGCAGTTCTTC. Translated, it gives CASSGTVNEQFF.

V usage is TRBV27 and J usage is TRBJ2-2, with 10 bases lining up with TRBD2. V lost 4 bases and J lost 5; bases outside the gene matches: 7. Germline CDR1 and CDR2: MNHEY and SMNVEV (reference sequence). The length of the CDR3 is 16 residues. The CDR3: CASSSQSGRDTGELFF. For the CDR3, the DNA is TGTGCCAGCAGTTCCCAGAGCGGGAGGGATACCGGGGAGCTGTTTTTT.

The chain combines TRBV7-9 with TRBJ2-3; a possible D gene is TRBD1 (5 bases). CDR1 SEHNR and CDR2 FQNEAQ come from the germline V gene (reference sequence). The CDR3 extends over 16 amino acids. The V end was cut by 8 bases, the J end by 4 bases, with 22 bases between. DNA of the CDR3: TGTGCCAGCTCCAGGGTGGCTTTCCTCGCGGCAGATACGCAGTATTTT. This encodes CASSRVAFLAADTQYF.

This chain links TRBV27 with TRBJ2-7, with no clear D. The length of the CDR3 is 13 residues. The germline gives CDR1 MNHEY, CDR2 SMNVEV (reference sequence). Between the trimmed V and J ends, which lost 0 bases and 3 bases, there was a span of 6 bases. The CDR3 sequence: CASSLSSLYEQYF. The CDR3, as DNA: TGTGCCAGCAGTTTATCTTCACTCTACGAGCAGTACTTC.

As to this clonotype: A far larger clone is one nucleotide away, so this likely arose from a read error. The V call is TRBV12-3 or TRBV12-4, the J call TRBJ2-3; D may correspond to TRBD1 or TRBD2 (5 bases each). Trimming cost V 5 bases and J 0 bases, with 6 bases left between them. This CDR3 comprises 13 residues. In DNA, the CDR3 is TGTGCCAGCAGTGAGGGGAGCACAGATACGCAGTATTTT. It codes for CASSEGSTDTQYF.

This clonotype has just one count. V usage is TRBV5-4 and J usage is TRBJ1-2; 7 nucleotides line up with TRBD1. This CDR3 is built from 14 residues. V lost 7 bases, J lost 8 bases, and 14 bases stayed unmatched. The germline V gene encodes CDR1 SGHNT and CDR2 YYREEE (reference sequence). CDR3 amino acids: CASGDRESGLGYTF. The CDR3 nucleotides are TGTGCCAGCGGCGACAGGGAATCGGGGCTGGGCTACACCTTC.

The table lists this clonotype with a few counts. This sequence joins TRBV28 and TRBJ1-4; a possible D gene is TRBD1 (6 bases). This CDR3 comprises 17 residues. Trimming removed 2 bases at V and 8 bases at J, with 21 bases between. The germline V gene has CDR1 MDHEN and CDR2 SYDVKM. The CDR3 region has the DNA TGTGCCAGCAGTTTAGAGTTAGCAGGGGACCCTGGCGAAAAACTGTTTTTT. Protein: CASSLELAGDPGEKLFF.

In this sample, this clonotype turned up a few times. V is TRBV7-3 and J is TRBJ2-1; D gene ambiguous. Per germline, CDR1 SGHTA and CDR2 FQGTGA. Deletions cut 5 bases from V and 10 bases from J, with 24 bases between. There are 16 residues in the CDR3. Here the CDR3 reads CASSPGPDLAVGEQFF. Written as DNA, the CDR3 is TGTGCCAGCAGCCCAGGACCAGACCTGGCTGTCGGGGAGCAGTTCTTC. Using reference TRBV7-3 and TRBJ2-1 for the parts outside the CDR3, the full variable domain is GAGVSQTPSNKVTEKGKYVELRCDPISGHTALYWYRQSLGQGPEFLIYFQGTGAADDSGLPNDRFFAVRPEGSVSTLKIQRTERGDSAVYLCASSPGPDLAVGEQFFGPGTRLTVL.

This clonotype was observed a few times. The chain carries TRBV12-3 or TRBV12-4 and TRBJ1-1; 7 positions match TRBD1. This CDR3 has 14 residues. Unmatched junction bases numbered 9, after V lost 5 bases and J lost 6 bases. DNA for the CDR3: TGTGCCAGCAGTCCCGACAGGGTTGGTTCTGAAGCTTTCTTT. Its translation is CASSPDRVGSEAFF.

This clonotype was seen only a few times. CDR3 loop: CASSYLVESDTQYF. The CDR3 DNA sequence: TGTGCCAGCAGTTACTTGGTAGAATCAGATACGCAGTATTTT. The chain has TRBV6-2 or TRBV6-3 and TRBJ2-3, with D unresolved. This CDR3 comprises 14 residues. Germline CDR1 is MNHEY and CDR2 is SVGEGT. The ends were cut back, 1 base at V and 4 bases at J, with 9 bases in the middle.

This clonotype is deemed medium-sized. The rearrangement links TRBV7-2 to TRBJ2-5; 8 positions match TRBD2. J lost 1 base, V lost 2 bases, and 3 bases had no gene match. CDR3 length equals 15 residues. Germline CDR1 SGHTA, CDR2 FQGNSA. The CDR3 region is CASSLLSGGQETQYF. Written as DNA, the CDR3 is TGTGCCAGCAGCTTATTAAGCGGGGGCCAAGAGACCCAGTACTTC. Full variable domain (missing parts from reference TRBV7-2 and TRBJ2-5): GAGVSQSPSNKVTEKGKDVELRCDPISGHTALYWYRQSLGQGLEFLIYFQGNSAPDKSGLPSDRFSAERTGGSVSTLTIQRTQQEDSAVYLCASSLLSGGQETQYFGPGTRLLVL.

The J gene is TRBJ2-7, the V gene TRBV11-3; D possibly corresponds to TRBD2 (6 bases). The germline CDR1 and CDR2 sequences are SGHNT and YENEEA. Trimming removed 0 bases from V and 3 bases from J, with 12 bases in between. The CDR3 extends over 15 amino acids. The CDR3 sequence is CASSLDGSGRYEQYF. Written as DNA, the CDR3 is TGTGCCAGCAGCTTAGACGGGAGCGGTCGCTACGAGCAGTACTTC.

The chain is built from TRBV5-1 and TRBJ2-3; 9 bases are a match to TRBD2. V lost 5 bases to trimming and J lost 0 bases; unmatched junction nucleotides: 7. Germline V gene lookup returns CDR1 SGHRS and CDR2 YFSETQ. The length of the CDR3 is 16 residues. In nucleotides, the CDR3 is TGCGCCAGCAGTAGGGTAGCGGGAGATAGCACAGATACGCAGTATTTT. It encodes CASSRVAGDSTDTQYF. Looking up the rest from reference TRBV5-1 and TRBJ2-3 gives the full variable domain: KAGVTQTPRYLIKTRGQQVTLSCSPISGHRSVSWYQQTPGQGLQFLFEYFSETQRNKGNFPGRFSGRQFSNSRSEMNVSTLELGDSALYLCASSRVAGDSTDTQYFGPGTRLTVL.

The rearrangement joins TRBV2 to TRBJ2-1; a possible D gene is TRBD2 (6 bases). V lost 10 bases, J lost 9 bases, and 16 bases lay in between. Germline V lookup: CDR1 SNHLY, CDR2 FYNNEI. This CDR3 contains 12 residues. CDR3 nucleotides: TGTGCCACCGGCTTGGAGGGGCGTGAGCAGTTCTTC. It specifies CATGLEGREQFF. Using reference TRBV2 and TRBJ2-1 for the parts outside the CDR3, the full variable domain is EPEVTQTPSHQVTQMGQEVILRCVPISNHLYFYWYRQILGQKVEFLVSFYNNEISEKSEIFDDQFSVERPDGSNFTLKIRSTKLEDSAMYFCATGLEGREQFFGPGTRLTVL.

The chain employs TRBV6-1 and TRBJ2-3; possibly TRBD2 for D (5 bases). The germline V gene has CDR1 MNHNS and CDR2 SASEGT. The CDR3 runs 13 residues. V dropped 4 bases and J dropped 4 bases, with 9 bases sitting between them. The CDR3: CASSASSPDTQYF. Here the CDR3 DNA reads TGTGCCAGCAGTGCTAGCTCCCCAGATACGCAGTATTTT.

V and J are TRBV7-9 and TRBJ2-1, with D perhaps TRBD2 (5 bases). CDR1 is SEHNR and CDR2 is FQNEAQ in the germline V gene (reference sequence). V dropped 5 bases and J dropped 6 bases, with 11 bases sitting between them. The CDR3 contains 13 residues. The CDR3 sequence: CASSLYTSNEQFF. The CDR3 nucleotides are TGTGCCAGCAGCCTCTATACTAGCAATGAGCAGTTCTTC.

This sequence joins TRBV20-1 and TRBJ2-7; a weak D match, TRBD1 (5 bases). CDR1 is DFQATT, CDR2 SNEGSKA, per germline (reference sequence). The CDR3 totals 13 residues. Trimming took 1 base from V and 0 from J, leaving 7 bases between them. CDR3 coding DNA: TGCAGTGCTAGAGCACAGGCCTCCTACGAGCAGTACTTC. It codes for CSARAQASYEQYF.